This is a list of T cell receptor beta chains from one sample in a study of T cells in Graves' hyperthyroidism and ophthalmopathy. TCRdb re-called the multiplex PCR reads with MiXCR, one entry per CDR3 protein. The sample yields roughly 300,000 distinct CDR3 sequences, 25% to 30% seen once. Input material: blood. These receptors were taken from a man in his forties with Graves' hyperthyroidism that later progressed to Graves' ophthalmopathy. Both conserved end residues are part of each CDR3. D genes are given only for firm matches. Part of the rows lack a size; the others show once, few, many or a class for expanded clones.

J gene,V gene,clone size,D gene,CDR3 DNA,CDR3 protein
TRBJ1-1,TRBV28,NA,NA,TGTGCCAGCGCCCCCCTCATGAACACTGAAGCTTTCTTT,CASAPLMNTEAFF
TRBJ1-1,TRBV29-1,many,NA,TGCAGCGTAGAGAACACTGAAGCTTTCTTT,CSVENTEAFF
TRBJ1-1,TRBV7-3,many,NA,TGTGCCAGCAGCGCTACAAGGAACACTGAAGCTTTCTTT,CASSATRNTEAFF
TRBJ1-5,TRBV12-3/TRBV12-4,NA,NA,TGTGCCAGCAGTCCCATGGGGGCTGGTAGTCAGCCCCAGCATTTT,CASSPMGAGSQPQHF
TRBJ2-2,TRBV19,many,TRBD2,TGTGCCAGTAGTTCCCGGGGGGCCGGGGAGCTGTTTTTT,CASSSRGAGELFF
TRBJ1-5,TRBV27,many,NA,TGTGCCAGCAGTTTCGGTCTGAGGAGCAATCAGCCCCAGCATTTT,CASSFGLRSNQPQHF
TRBJ1-1,TRBV19,NA,TRBD1,TGTGCCAGTATGGACAGGACTAACACTGAAGCTTTCTTT,CASMDRTNTEAFF
TRBJ1-1,TRBV12-3/TRBV12-4,many,NA,TGTGCCAGCAGACTCTCCCCTAGAGGGTCCATGAACACTGAAGCTTTCTTT,CASRLSPRGSMNTEAFF
TRBJ2-5,TRBV5-1,many,NA,TGCGCCAGCAGCCCGGGGACATCTGAAGGAGAGACCCAGTACTTC,CASSPGTSEGETQYF
TRBJ1-1,TRBV6-5,few,NA,TGTGCCAGCAGTTACCGGGACCGGATGAACACTGAAGCTTTCTTT,CASSYRDRMNTEAFF